This T cell receptor (beta chain) was profiled in a study of blood T cell repertoires in COVID-19 (dated by TCRdb to the early 2020s). Concerning the study at large: Samples from collaborators originated in the United States, Italy and Spain and spanned both the acute and convalescent phases of COVID-19. The dataset comprised deeply sampled blood TCRbeta repertoires from subjects exposed to, actively infected with, or recovered from COVID-19. The samples were drawn from two sources: the first 160 participants of the ongoing ImmuneRACE study, and about 1,300 subjects contributed by 6 global collaborators. The material from the prospective study consisted of cDNA or gDNA derived from T cells, B-cell-depleted T cells, or PBMCs. Sample metadata almost always included a de-identified subject ID, COVID-19 status, age in years and sex. The repertoires were made available in a free public database intended to serve as a resource for research on the immune response to SARS-CoV-2. Where available, HLA class I and class II types were obtained from metadata supplied by the sample provider rather than from assay-based typing. Broader findings and caveats from the paper: How much clinical and demographic metadata was included differed by source and by participant, and the metadata was provided uncurated.

The collaborating institutions used their own protocols to collect whole blood in K2EDTA tubes. For TCRbeta analysis, collaborators shipped samples in one of three forms: frozen whole blood, isolated PBMCs, or DNA extracted from either of those sample types. V is reduced by 4 bases and J by 6 bases, leaving a spacing of 14 bases between them. There are 14 amino acids in the CDR3, from cysteine to phenylalanine inclusive. Left in the record is the CDR3 DNA by itself, 42 bases read in frame from the first base. CDR1 SGDLS and CDR2 YYNGEE were looked up in the germline V gene. Notes on this clone: Its recognized antigen is unknown. Per-base qualities were not stored, and no clone one base away is much larger.

TCRbeta CDR3 regions were amplified from genomic DNA by means of the immunoSEQ Assay, a bias-controlled multiplex PCR. In the paper's pipeline: Nucleated cell counts per sample were estimated from amplification of reference gene primers within the assay. To quantify the absolute abundance of each unique TCRbeta CDR3 rearrangement, sequence reads were collapsed and filtered. Productive Simpson clonality was computed per sample as the square root of Simpson's diversity index over productive rearrangements. Entries here come from immuneACCESS through TCRdb and include only in-frame sequences with V and J called. Some clones fail to appear in such tables; in the studies checked, an unresolved V gene covers under half of the shortfall, and the cause of the remainder is unknown. D and trimming were read from the DNA, whereas the V and J calls and clone size are those reported in that table. The sample yields approximately 80,000 clones; 78% were counted once. The top ten clones comprise less than 20% of the sample.

This TCR came from a human donor in a cohort sampled during active COVID-19. The sequenced material came from peripheral blood. The V and J segments used are TRBV9 and TRBJ2-1, with the identity of the D gene unclear. The CDR3 region: CASSTFGSGNEQFF. The bases are TGTGCCAGCAGCACATTCGGGTCGGGCAATGAGCAGTTCTTC.